The T cell receptor beta chain described here comes from a study of cytomegalovirus exposure and HLA in healthy donors. There are 14 residues in the CDR3. Germline V lookup: CDR1 SGHDT, CDR2 YYEEEE. The V segment lost 7 bases and the J segment 2 bases; nucleotides outside the gene matches: 8. The primer mix had 60 Vbeta and 13 Jbeta primers. The protocol was immunoSEQ multiplex PCR, while the TCRdb copy is restricted to in-frame clones and leaves out a portion. The sample consists of some 150,000 clones, approximately 82% of them appearing once. Sequencing was carried out using PBMCs. The chain joins TRBV5-6 to TRBJ1-2; 7 bases are a match to TRBD1. This clonotype was obtained from a man between 35 and 55 years old in good health and CMV-seronegative. This CDR3 reads CASLPDRANYGYTF. CDR3 sequence (DNA): TGTGCCAGCCTCCCTGACAGGGCCAACTATGGCTACACCTTC.